The 21 T cell receptor beta chains in this list originate from one sample, sequenced in a study of blood T cell repertoires in COVID-19. Some clones are missing from TCRdb's copy, which holds only in-frame ones; the method was immunoSEQ multiplex PCR. Counted here are 110,000 to 150,000 clones, over 75% occurring once; the ten biggest clones make up 1.5% to 2%. The sequenced sample consisted of peripheral blood. The receptors here all came from a man in his 70s with acute or convalescent COVID-19.

V and J are TRBV11-2 and TRBJ1-2; 7 bases align to TRBD1. Germline lookup yields CDR1 SGHAT and CDR2 FQNNGV. The CDR3 has 14 residues. The junction had 10 bases not matched to a gene; V was cut back by 4 bases and J by 8 bases. In DNA form, the CDR3 reads TGTGCCAGCAGCTCGCTGACAGGGATGCGAGGCTACACCTTC. Its translation: CASSSLTGMRGYTF.

The CDR3 sequence: CASSQTDRTYNYGYTF. The DNA of the CDR3 is TGCGCCAGCAGCCAGACCGACAGGACCTATAACTATGGCTACACCTTC. This sequence joins TRBV4-1 and TRBJ1-2, with D perhaps matching TRBD1 (6 bases). The CDR3 consists of 16 residues. V was clipped by 3 bases and J by 1 base, with 15 bases between them. Germline CDR1 is MGHRA and CDR2 is YSYEKL.

The CDR3 region is CASSYPSRGREPQHF. DNA of the CDR3: TGTGCCAGCAGTTACCCGAGCCGTGGGCGGGAGCCCCAGCATTTT. This chain joins TRBV6-5 and TRBJ1-5; D is uncertain. This CDR3 region has 15 residues. The V end was cut by 2 bases, the J end by 8 bases, with 16 bases between. In germline, CDR1 is MNHEY, CDR2 SVGAGI.

This clone has only a few counts. The V gene is TRBV3-1 (or the pseudogene TRBV3-2), the J gene TRBJ1-1; 11 nucleotides align to TRBD1. V lost 2 bases to trimming and J lost 10 bases; unmatched junction nucleotides: 3. Germline lookup yields CDR1 LGHDT and CDR2 YNNKEL (reference sequence). There are 13 residues in the CDR3. The CDR3 loop reads CASSQNGQGAAFF. The DNA of the CDR3 is TGTGCCAGCAGCCAAAATGGACAGGGGGCAGCTTTCTTT.

V is TRBV4-2 and J is TRBJ1-4; maybe TRBD1 (5 bases). With 1 base removed from V and 4 bases from J, the gap between germline ends came to 7 bases. The germline gives CDR1 LGHNA, CDR2 YNFKEQ. The CDR3 has 14 amino acids. CDR3 sequence: CASSQGGSNEKLFF. CDR3 DNA sequence: TGTGCCAGCAGCCAAGGGGGCAGTAATGAAAAACTGTTTTTT.

This chain joins TRBV2 and TRBJ1-3, with no clear D. With 8 bases removed from V and 0 bases from J, the gap between germline ends came to 14 bases. Germline CDR1 SNHLY, CDR2 FYNNEI. The CDR3 contains 15 residues. DNA of the CDR3: TGTGCCAGCCGGGAGCAGCGAACCTCTGGAAACACCATATATTTT. This codes for CASREQRTSGNTIYF.

This chain uses TRBV30 with TRBJ1-5; D is uncertain. In germline, CDR1 is GTSNPN, CDR2 SVGIG (reference sequence). This CDR3 comprises 15 residues. V lost 3 bases to trimming and J lost 0 bases, with 12 bases between them. CDR3 in amino acids: CAWRTSGYSNQPQHF. In DNA, the CDR3 is TGTGCCTGGAGGACGTCGGGGTATAGCAATCAGCCCCAGCATTTT.

This clone was recorded once. The chain employs TRBV7-9 and TRBJ2-2, with D perhaps TRBD2 (5 bases). The CDR3 contains 15 residues. Trimming cost V 5 bases and J 1 base, with 11 bases left between them. Germline CDR1 reads SEHNR; CDR2 reads FQNEAQ (reference sequence). The CDR3 nucleotides read TGTGCCAGCAGCCCCTGGACTCAGAACACCGGGGAGCTGTTTTTT. Translating gives CASSPWTQNTGELFF.

The chain employs TRBV25-1 and TRBJ1-1; 8 nucleotides align to TRBD1. The CDR3 runs 14 residues. The J segment lost 5 bases and the V segment lost 2 bases, leaving 4 bases of the junction unmatched. Germline CDR1 MGHDK, CDR2 SYGVNS. This chain's CDR3 is CASSEPGDRTEAFF. Written as DNA, the CDR3 is TGTGCCAGCAGTGAACCCGGGGACAGGACTGAAGCTTTCTTT.

V is TRBV6-5 and J is TRBJ1-1, with TRBD1 identical over 7 bases. Per the germline V gene, CDR1 is MNHEY and CDR2 is SVGAGI. This CDR3 region has 11 residues. After removal of 11 bases from V and 2 bases from J, the junction contained 2 bases not matched to a gene. The CDR3 DNA is TGTGCCGCAGGGGGTAACACTGAAGCTTTCTTT. Translated: CAAGGNTEAFF.

This chain uses TRBV6-5 with TRBJ2-5; weak D call: TRBD1 (5 bases). The CDR3 contains 14 residues. CDR1 MNHEY and CDR2 SVGAGI come from the germline V gene. V lost 6 bases and J lost 4, with 15 bases in between. The CDR3 loop reads CASRQGVLGETQYF. The DNA of the CDR3 is TGTGCCAGCAGGCAAGGGGTCTTAGGAGAGACCCAGTACTTC.

The chain recombines TRBV2 with TRBJ2-3; D remains unclear. There are 14 residues in the CDR3. CDR1 and CDR2 (germline): SNHLY, FYNNEI. Trimming removed 3 bases from V and 6 bases from J, with 13 bases in between. Here the CDR3 DNA reads TGTGCCAGCAGTGACGGGTCGGCACGCGATACGCAGTATTTT. Its translation: CASSDGSARDTQYF.

The chain uses TRBV7-9 and TRBJ2-5, with 8 bases aligning to TRBD1. The J segment lost 3 bases and the V segment lost 2 bases, leaving 5 bases of the junction unmatched. The CDR3 has 15 amino acids. Germline CDR1 and CDR2: SEHNR and FQNEAQ (reference sequence). The CDR3 DNA reads as TGTGCCAGCAGCTTACCTACAGGGGGAAAAGAGACCCAGTACTTC. Its protein product is CASSLPTGGKETQYF. Looking up the rest from reference TRBV7-9 and TRBJ2-5 gives the full variable domain: DTGVSQNPRHKITKRGQNVTFRCDPISEHNRLYWYRQTLGQGPEFLTYFQNEAQLEKSRLLSDRFSAERPKGSFSTLEIQRTEQGDSAMYLCASSLPTGGKETQYFGPGTRLLVL.

V gene TRBV5-5 combines with J gene TRBJ1-2; D remains ambiguous. Germline V gene lookup returns CDR1 SGHKS and CDR2 YYEKEE (reference sequence). V was shortened by 7 bases and J by 8 bases, with 18 bases between the two germline ends. CDR3 length: 13 residues. The CDR3 nucleotides are TGTGCCAGCGCACGGGGTTTGGAACGCGGCTACACCTTC. Protein product: CASARGLERGYTF.

This rearrangement joins TRBV7-9 to TRBJ2-1; 7 bases fit TRBD1. The CDR3 consists of 13 residues. J gave up 11 bases and V 5 bases, and 9 bases lay outside the gene matches. CDR1 and CDR2 from the germline V gene are SEHNR and FQNEAQ (reference sequence). The CDR3 DNA sequence: TGTGCCAGCAGCCGTAGGGGACAGACGAAGCAGTTCTTC. Encoded protein: CASSRRGQTKQFF.

This clone appeared a few times. This chain connects TRBV27 to TRBJ1-1; a possible D gene is TRBD1 (6 bases). Germline V gene sequence: CDR1 MNHEY, CDR2 SMNVEV (reference sequence). V was shortened by 5 bases and J by 0 bases, with 13 bases between the two germline ends. The CDR3 spans 15 residues. The DNA of the CDR3 is TGTGCCAGCAGTAGGAGGACAGTACTGAACACTGAAGCTTTCTTT. Amino acids: CASSRRTVLNTEAFF.

This clone was recorded only once. The gene calls are TRBV19 and TRBJ1-5; D remains ambiguous. V lost 9 bases and J 2 bases, leaving 8 bases between the germline ends. This CDR3 has 12 amino acids. Germline V gene lookup returns CDR1 LNHDA and CDR2 SQIVND (reference sequence). The CDR3 loop is CARWECNQPQHF. The DNA of the CDR3 is TGTGCCAGATGGGAGTGCAATCAGCCCCAGCATTTT.

The chain has TRBV24-1 and TRBJ1-2; no clear D. This CDR3 is built from 10 residues. V lost 11 bases, J lost 8 bases, and 11 bases lay in between. The germline gives CDR1 KGHDR, CDR2 SFDVKD. In DNA form, the CDR3 reads TGTGCCAGGCGGGCCACCGGCTACACCTTC. Protein product: CARRATGYTF.

This clone was counted once. The chain recombines TRBV5-1 with TRBJ1-1; possibly TRBD1 for D (6 bases). CDR3 length: 15 residues. The germline CDR1 and CDR2 sequences are SGHRS and YFSETQ. V was clipped by 0 bases and J by 11 bases, with 20 bases between them. The CDR3 sequence: CASSLAFTVGAKAFF. The CDR3 coding sequence is TGCGCCAGCAGCTTGGCTTTTACGGTGGGGGCGAAGGCTTTCTTT.

The chain carries TRBV2 and TRBJ1-1; D perhaps matches TRBD1 (6 bases). CDR1 SNHLY and CDR2 FYNNEI come from the germline V gene. V was cut by 2 bases and J by 0 bases, with 10 bases left in between. The CDR3 length is 15 residues. In nucleotides, the CDR3 is TGTGCCAGCAGTGAACGGGGACACATGAACACTGAAGCTTTCTTT. It is translated as CASSERGHMNTEAFF.

CDR3: CASSARDRGQLNEKLFF. Here the CDR3 DNA reads TGTGCCAGCAGCGCCCGGGACAGGGGACAATTAAATGAAAAACTGTTTTTT. The V and J genes are TRBV5-4 and TRBJ1-4; 10 bases are a match to TRBD1. The J segment lost 5 bases and the V segment lost 4 bases, leaving 11 bases of the junction unmatched. Germline V gene data show CDR1 as SGHNT and CDR2 as YYREEE (reference sequence). This CDR3 contains 17 residues.